This T cell receptor (beta chain) was recorded in a study of shared clonotypes between healthy human individuals. Study-level findings and limits: The sharing of approximately 5.1% of naive CD4 clonotypes was seen across a handful of donors. An anticipated effect of sequencing depth on clonotype sharing among donors was recognized.

CD45RO+ cells plus CCR7-negative CD45RA+ TemRA cells formed CD8 memory. As regards this clone: The antigen is undetermined.

Using immunoSEQ multiplex PCR, the repertoire was profiled, and TCRdb retains in-frame clones only, with some absent. The table has roughly 320,000 clones, roughly 84% seen once. The CDR3 is made up of 13 amino acids. CDR1 GTSNPN and CDR2 SVGIG come from the germline V gene (reference sequence). The ends were cut back, 2 bases at V and 0 bases at J, with 7 bases in the middle. This TCR derives from a man aged 18 to 30 in good health. Sequenced: memory CD8+ T cells sorted from blood. The sample's subset: CD45RO+ cells pooled with CCR7-negative TemRA cells. J is TRBJ1-1 and V is TRBV30; the D is unclear. The CDR3 here is CAWSFPMNTEAFF. CDR3 coding DNA: TGTGCCTGGAGTTTCCCCATGAACACTGAAGCTTTCTTT.